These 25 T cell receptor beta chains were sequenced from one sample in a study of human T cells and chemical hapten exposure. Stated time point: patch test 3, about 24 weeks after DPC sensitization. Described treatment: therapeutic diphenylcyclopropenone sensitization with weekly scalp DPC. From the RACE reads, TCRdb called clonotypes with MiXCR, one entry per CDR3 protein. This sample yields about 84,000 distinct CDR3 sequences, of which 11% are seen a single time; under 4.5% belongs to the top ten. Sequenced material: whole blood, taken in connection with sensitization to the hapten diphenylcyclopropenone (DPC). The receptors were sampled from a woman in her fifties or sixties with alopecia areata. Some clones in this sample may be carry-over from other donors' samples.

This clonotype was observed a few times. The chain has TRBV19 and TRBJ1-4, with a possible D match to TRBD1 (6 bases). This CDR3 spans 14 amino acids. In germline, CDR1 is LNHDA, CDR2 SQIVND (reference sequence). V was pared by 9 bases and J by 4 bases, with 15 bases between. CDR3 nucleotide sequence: TGTGCCAGCCACACAGGGCTTCTTAATGAAAAACTGTTTTTT. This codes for CASHTGLLNEKLFF. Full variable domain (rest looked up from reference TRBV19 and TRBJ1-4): DGGITQSPKYLFRKEGQNVTLSCEQNLNHDAMYWYRQDPGQGLRLIYYSQIVNDFQKGDIAEGYSVSREKKESFPLTVTSAQKNPTAFYLCASHTGLLNEKLFFGSGTQLSVL.

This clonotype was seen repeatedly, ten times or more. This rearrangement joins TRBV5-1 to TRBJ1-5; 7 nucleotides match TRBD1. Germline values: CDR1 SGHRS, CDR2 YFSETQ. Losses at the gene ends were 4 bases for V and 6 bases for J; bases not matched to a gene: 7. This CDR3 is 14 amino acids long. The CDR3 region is CASSDRAGGQPQHF. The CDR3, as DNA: TGCGCCAGCAGCGACAGGGCAGGGGGTCAGCCCCAGCATTTT.

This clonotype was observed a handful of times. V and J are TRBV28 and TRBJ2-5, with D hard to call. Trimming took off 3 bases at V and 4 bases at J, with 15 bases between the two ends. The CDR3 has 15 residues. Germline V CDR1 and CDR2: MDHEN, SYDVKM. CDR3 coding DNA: TGTGCCAGCAGTTTGGTCCTACTCATGGGAGAGACCCAGTACTTC. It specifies CASSLVLLMGETQYF.

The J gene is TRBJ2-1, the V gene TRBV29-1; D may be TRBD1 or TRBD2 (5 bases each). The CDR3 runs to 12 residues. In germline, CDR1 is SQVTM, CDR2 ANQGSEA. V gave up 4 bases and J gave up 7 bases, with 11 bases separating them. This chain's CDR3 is CSVVQGRNEQFF. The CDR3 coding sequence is TGCAGCGTTGTCCAGGGACGAAATGAGCAGTTCTTC.

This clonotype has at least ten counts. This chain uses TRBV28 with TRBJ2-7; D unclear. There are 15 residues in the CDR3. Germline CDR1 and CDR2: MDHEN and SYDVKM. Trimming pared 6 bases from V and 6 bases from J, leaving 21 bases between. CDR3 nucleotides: TGTGCCAGCAGCGACCAGGAATCGAACATGTCCGAGCAGTACTTC. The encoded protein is CASSDQESNMSEQYF.

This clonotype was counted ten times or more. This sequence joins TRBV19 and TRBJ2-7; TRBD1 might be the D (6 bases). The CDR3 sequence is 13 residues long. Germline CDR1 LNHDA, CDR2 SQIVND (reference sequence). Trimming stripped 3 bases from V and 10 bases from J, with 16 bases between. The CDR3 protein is CASSIQPQGEQYF. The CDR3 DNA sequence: TGTGCCAGTAGTATCCAACCACAGGGCGAACAGTACTTC.

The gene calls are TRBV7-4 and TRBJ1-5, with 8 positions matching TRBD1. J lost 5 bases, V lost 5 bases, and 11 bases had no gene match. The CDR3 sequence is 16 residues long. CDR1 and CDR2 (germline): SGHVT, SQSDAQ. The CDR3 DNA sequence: TGTGCCAGCAGCCCCTCCGCGGCAGGGGGCTATCAGCCCCAGCATTTT. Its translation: CASSPSAAGGYQPQHF.

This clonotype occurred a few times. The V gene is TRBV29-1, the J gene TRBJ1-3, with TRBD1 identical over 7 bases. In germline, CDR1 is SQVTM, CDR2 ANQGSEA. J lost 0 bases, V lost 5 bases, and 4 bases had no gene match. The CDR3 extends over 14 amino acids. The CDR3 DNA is TGCAGCGTTTCCGGACAGGCCTCTGGAAACACCATATATTTT. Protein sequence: CSVSGQASGNTIYF.

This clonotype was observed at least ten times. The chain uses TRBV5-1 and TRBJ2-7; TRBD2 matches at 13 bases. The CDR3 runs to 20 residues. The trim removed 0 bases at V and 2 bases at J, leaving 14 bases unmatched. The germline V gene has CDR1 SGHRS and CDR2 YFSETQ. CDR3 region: CASSLDVQTSGRRKPYEQYF. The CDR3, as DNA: TGCGCCAGCAGCTTGGACGTCCAGACTAGCGGGAGGAGGAAACCCTACGAGCAGTACTTC.

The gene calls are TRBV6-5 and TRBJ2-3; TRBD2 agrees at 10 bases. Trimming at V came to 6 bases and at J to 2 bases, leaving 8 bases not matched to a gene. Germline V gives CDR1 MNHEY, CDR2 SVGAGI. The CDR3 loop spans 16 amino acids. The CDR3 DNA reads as TGTGCCAGCAGGGACGGGAGCGGGAGGGCCACAGATACGCAGTATTTT. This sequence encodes CASRDGSGRATDTQYF.

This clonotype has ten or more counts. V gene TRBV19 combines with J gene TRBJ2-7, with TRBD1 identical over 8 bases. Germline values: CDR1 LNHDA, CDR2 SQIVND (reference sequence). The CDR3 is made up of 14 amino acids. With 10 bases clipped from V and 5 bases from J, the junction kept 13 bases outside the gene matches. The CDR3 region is CATSRTGINHEQYF. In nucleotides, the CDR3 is TGTGCCACCTCACGGACAGGGATCAACCACGAGCAGTACTTC.

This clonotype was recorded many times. DNA of the CDR3: TGTGCCAGCAGTGTTATACTCAAGACCCAGTACTTC. As protein: CASSVILKTQYF. J is TRBJ2-5 and V is TRBV2; D is unresolved. Germline assignment: CDR1 SNHLY and CDR2 FYNNEI. Trimming pared 4 bases from V and 6 bases from J, leaving 9 bases between. The CDR3 consists of 12 residues. Variable domain in full (rest from reference TRBV2 and TRBJ2-5): EPEVTQTPSHQVTQMGQEVILRCVPISNHLYFYWYRQILGQKVEFLVSFYNNEISEKSEIFDDQFSVERPDGSNFTLKIRSTKLEDSAMYFCASSVILKTQYFGPGTRLLVL.

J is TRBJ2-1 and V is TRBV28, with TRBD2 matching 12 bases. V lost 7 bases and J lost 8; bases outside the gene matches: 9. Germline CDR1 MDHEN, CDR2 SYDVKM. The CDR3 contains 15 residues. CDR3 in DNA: TGTGCCAGCAAACACTGGACTAGCGGGACGGATGAGCAGTTCTTC. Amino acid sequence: CASKHWTSGTDEQFF.

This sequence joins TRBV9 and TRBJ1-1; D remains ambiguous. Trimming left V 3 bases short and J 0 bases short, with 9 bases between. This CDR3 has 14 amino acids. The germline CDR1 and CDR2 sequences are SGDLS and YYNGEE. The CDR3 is CASSAEQMNTEAFF. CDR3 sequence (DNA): TGTGCCAGCAGCGCGGAGCAGATGAACACTGAAGCTTTCTTT.

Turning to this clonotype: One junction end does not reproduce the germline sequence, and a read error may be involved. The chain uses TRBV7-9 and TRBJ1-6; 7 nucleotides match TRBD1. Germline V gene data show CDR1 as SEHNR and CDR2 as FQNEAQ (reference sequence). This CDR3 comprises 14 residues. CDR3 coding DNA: TGTGTCAGCAGCTTAGGGTGGACAGGATCACCCCTCCACTTT. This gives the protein CVSSLGWTGSPLHF.

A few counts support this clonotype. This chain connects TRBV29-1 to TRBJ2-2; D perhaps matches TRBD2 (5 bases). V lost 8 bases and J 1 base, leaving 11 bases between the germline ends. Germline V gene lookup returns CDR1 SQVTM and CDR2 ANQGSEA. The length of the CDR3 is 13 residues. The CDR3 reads CSSRGGNTGELFF. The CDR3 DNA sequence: TGCAGCTCCCGAGGAGGGAACACCGGGGAGCTGTTTTTT.

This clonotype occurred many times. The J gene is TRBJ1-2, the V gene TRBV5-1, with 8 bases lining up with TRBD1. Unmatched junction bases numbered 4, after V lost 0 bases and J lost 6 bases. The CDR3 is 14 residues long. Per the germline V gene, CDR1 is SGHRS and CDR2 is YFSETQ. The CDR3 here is CASSLDPTGDGYTF. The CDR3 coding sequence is TGCGCCAGCAGCTTGGATCCGACAGGGGATGGCTACACCTTC.

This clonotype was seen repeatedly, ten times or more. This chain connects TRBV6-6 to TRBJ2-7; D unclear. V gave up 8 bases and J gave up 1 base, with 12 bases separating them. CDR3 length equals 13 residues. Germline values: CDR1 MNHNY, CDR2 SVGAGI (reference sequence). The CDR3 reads CASARAESYEQYF. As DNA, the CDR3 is TGTGCCAGCGCCCGCGCAGAATCCTACGAGCAGTACTTC.

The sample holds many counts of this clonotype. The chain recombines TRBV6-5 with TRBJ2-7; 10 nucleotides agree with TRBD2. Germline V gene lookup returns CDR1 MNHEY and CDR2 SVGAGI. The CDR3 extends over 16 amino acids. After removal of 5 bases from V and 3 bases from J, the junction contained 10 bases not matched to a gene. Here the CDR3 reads CASSRNPSGSIYEQYF. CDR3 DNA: TGTGCCAGCAGTCGAAATCCTAGCGGGAGTATCTACGAGCAGTACTTC.

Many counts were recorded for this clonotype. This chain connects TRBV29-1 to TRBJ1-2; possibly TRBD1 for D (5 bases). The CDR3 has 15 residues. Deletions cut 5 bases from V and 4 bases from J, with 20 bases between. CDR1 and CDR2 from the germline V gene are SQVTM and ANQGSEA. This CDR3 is CSVFKEGRVGYGYTF. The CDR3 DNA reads TGCAGCGTTTTTAAGGAGGGACGGGTTGGCTATGGCTACACCTTC.

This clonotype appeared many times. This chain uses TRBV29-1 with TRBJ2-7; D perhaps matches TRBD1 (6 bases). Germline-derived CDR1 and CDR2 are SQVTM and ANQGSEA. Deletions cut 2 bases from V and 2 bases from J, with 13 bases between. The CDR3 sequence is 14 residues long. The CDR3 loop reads CSVEWTAQAYEQYF. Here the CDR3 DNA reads TGCAGCGTTGAATGGACAGCTCAGGCCTACGAGCAGTACTTC.

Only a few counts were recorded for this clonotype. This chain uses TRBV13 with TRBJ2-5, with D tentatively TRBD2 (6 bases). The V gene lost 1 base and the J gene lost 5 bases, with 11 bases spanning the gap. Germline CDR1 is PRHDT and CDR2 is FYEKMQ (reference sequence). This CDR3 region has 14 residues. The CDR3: CASSLAGGKETQYF. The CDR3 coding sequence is TGTGCCAGCAGCTTAGCTGGCGGGAAGGAGACCCAGTACTTC.

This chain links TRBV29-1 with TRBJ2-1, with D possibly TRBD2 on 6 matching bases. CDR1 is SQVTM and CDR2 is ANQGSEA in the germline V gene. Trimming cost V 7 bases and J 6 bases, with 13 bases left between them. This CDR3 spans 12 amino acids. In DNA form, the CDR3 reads TGCAGCGGGAACCGGGACTCCAATGAGCAGTTCTTC. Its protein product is CSGNRDSNEQFF.

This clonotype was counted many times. The CDR3 coding sequence is TGCGCCAGCAGCTCCCCTCGGCTAGCGGACTACAATGAGCAGTTCTTC. This sequence encodes CASSSPRLADYNEQFF. The J gene is TRBJ2-1, the V gene TRBV5-1, with 7 bases that match TRBD2. The germline gives CDR1 SGHRS, CDR2 YFSETQ. The CDR3 is 16 amino acids. The junction had 9 bases not matched to a gene; V was cut back by 3 bases and J by 3 bases.

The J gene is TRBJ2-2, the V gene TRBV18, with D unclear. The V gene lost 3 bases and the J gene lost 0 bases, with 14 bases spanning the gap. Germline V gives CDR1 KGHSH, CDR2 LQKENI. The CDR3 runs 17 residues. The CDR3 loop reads CASSPNLARANTGELFF. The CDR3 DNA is TGTGCCAGCTCACCCAATCTTGCTCGAGCGAACACCGGGGAGCTGTTTTTT.